This TCR beta chain was found in a study of monozygotic twins with inflammatory bowel disease. Investigators made cDNA in eight separate reactions per sample. Two nested PCRs, of 16 and 9 cycles, processed TCRalpha and TCRbeta cDNA. After re-calling the 5' RACE reads, TCRdb lists one entry per CDR3 protein, DNA absent. The sample's table shows about 110,000 distinct CDR3 sequences. The germline V gene has CDR1 SEHNR and CDR2 FQNEAQ (reference sequence). This CDR3 is built from 14 residues. The sample consisted of blood. This sequence originates from a human donor with ulcerative colitis or Crohn's disease, or a healthy co-twin of an affected twin (not recorded which). The gene calls are TRBV7-9 and TRBJ2-3; no DNA is available, so the TRBD1 call from TCRdb remains unchecked. The CDR3 region is CASSTSGSTDTQYF.